Listed below are T cell receptor beta chains from one sample, sequenced in a study of T cells in localized non-small cell lung cancer. Profiled with immunoSEQ multiplex PCR; TCRdb holds only in-frame clones, not every one. Among 25,000 to 40,000 clones listed, about 82% were seen once. This specimen was peripheral blood, taken before any cancer treatment. These receptors were collected from an older male donor with stage III squamous cell lung carcinoma. Both conserved end residues are part of each CDR3. The order of the fields is CDR3 DNA, CDR3 protein, J gene, clone size, D gene, V gene. The D gene is left open where the match is weak. Size values are once, few and many counts, or a class for expanded clones, and some rows have none.

CDR3nt: TGTGCCAGCCAGCGACGACGAGACAGGGCGATCTACGAGCAGTACTTC; CDR3aa: CASQRRRDRAIYEQYF; j_gene: TRBJ2-7; abundance: .; d_gene: TRBD1; v_gene: TRBV5-6
CDR3nt: TGTGCCACCGCGACTAGCCGGAGCCCCTACAATGAGCAGTTCTTC; CDR3aa: CATATSRSPYNEQFF; j_gene: TRBJ2-1; abundance: .; d_gene: TRBD2; v_gene: TRBV7-3
CDR3nt: TGTGCCAGCACTGGGTCGGTGTGGGGCTATGGCTACACCTTC; CDR3aa: CASTGSVWGYGYTF; j_gene: TRBJ1-2; abundance: .; d_gene: .; v_gene: TRBV6-5
CDR3nt: TGTGCCAGCAGTTCCATAGCGCTGGGCACAGATACGCAGTATTTT; CDR3aa: CASSSIALGTDTQYF; j_gene: TRBJ2-3; abundance: .; d_gene: .; v_gene: TRBV27
CDR3nt: TGTGCCATCAGTGAGGGCTCTGGGGCCAACGTCCTGACTTTC; CDR3aa: CAISEGSGANVLTF; j_gene: TRBJ2-6; abundance: .; d_gene: .; v_gene: TRBV10-3
CDR3nt: TGTGCCAGCAGTTATCCACGTACTCCCGGAGATACGCAGTATTTT; CDR3aa: CASSYPRTPGDTQYF; j_gene: TRBJ2-3; abundance: .; d_gene: .; v_gene: TRBV6-6
CDR3nt: TGTGCCAGCAGTTCCGTGGGGACTGGAACCTACGAGCAGTACTTC; CDR3aa: CASSSVGTGTYEQYF; j_gene: TRBJ2-7; abundance: .; d_gene: .; v_gene: TRBV6-5
CDR3nt: TGTGCCAGCAGCTTGCCACGGACAGGAGTTCCCGAAGCTTTCTTT; CDR3aa: CASSLPRTGVPEAFF; j_gene: TRBJ1-1; abundance: large; d_gene: TRBD1; v_gene: TRBV5-5
CDR3nt: TGTGCCAGTAGTAATCCGGGACAGGGCACAGATACGCAGTATTTT; CDR3aa: CASSNPGQGTDTQYF; j_gene: TRBJ2-3; abundance: once; d_gene: TRBD1; v_gene: TRBV19
CDR3nt: TGTGCCAGCACTTTGACCAGTACGGGCAATCAGCCCCAGCATTTT; CDR3aa: CASTLTSTGNQPQHF; j_gene: TRBJ1-5; abundance: .; d_gene: .; v_gene: TRBV6-5
CDR3nt: TGTGCCAGCAGCTCGGGACTAGCGGATTACAATGAGCAGTTCTTC; CDR3aa: CASSSGLADYNEQFF; j_gene: TRBJ2-1; abundance: .; d_gene: TRBD2; v_gene: TRBV11-2
CDR3nt: TGTGCCAGCAGCCTATCCCGGGACCTTAAGGCTGAAGCTTTCTTT; CDR3aa: CASSLSRDLKAEAFF; j_gene: TRBJ1-1; abundance: .; d_gene: .; v_gene: TRBV28
CDR3nt: TGCAGTGCTCCGAGGTCAGGGGAGCAGTTCTTC; CDR3aa: CSAPRSGEQFF; j_gene: TRBJ2-1; abundance: .; d_gene: .; v_gene: TRBV20-1
CDR3nt: TGTGCCAGCAGTAAAAGCGGGGGGGCCACAGATACGCAGTATTTT; CDR3aa: CASSKSGGATDTQYF; j_gene: TRBJ2-3; abundance: few; d_gene: TRBD2; v_gene: TRBV7-2
CDR3nt: TGCGCCAGCAGCCTTCGGGCCGAAGGCTCCTACGAGCAGTACTTC; CDR3aa: CASSLRAEGSYEQYF; j_gene: TRBJ2-7; abundance: .; d_gene: .; v_gene: TRBV4-1
CDR3nt: TGTGCCAGCAGCATGGACTTCTACGAGCAGTACTTC; CDR3aa: CASSMDFYEQYF; j_gene: TRBJ2-7; abundance: .; d_gene: .; v_gene: TRBV7-2
CDR3nt: TGTGCCAGCAGCTCTGCGTCAGTCTATGGCTACACCTTC; CDR3aa: CASSSASVYGYTF; j_gene: TRBJ1-2; abundance: .; d_gene: .; v_gene: TRBV7-8
CDR3nt: TGTGCCAGCAGCTTAGATGCGGGGGGCCAAGAGACCCAGTACTTC; CDR3aa: CASSLDAGGQETQYF; j_gene: TRBJ2-5; abundance: .; d_gene: TRBD2; v_gene: TRBV7-2
CDR3nt: TGTGCCAGCAGCTCCCAACTCGGGGGAGCAACAACTAATGAAAAACTGTTTTTT; CDR3aa: CASSSQLGGATTNEKLFF; j_gene: TRBJ1-4; abundance: .; d_gene: .; v_gene: TRBV7-2
CDR3nt: TGTGCCAGCAGCTTGAGGGGGGCTACGCCAGATACGCAGTATTTT; CDR3aa: CASSLRGATPDTQYF; j_gene: TRBJ2-3; abundance: once; d_gene: .; v_gene: TRBV5-5
CDR3nt: TGTGCCAGCATAAGGGGAGGGAACACTGAAGCTTTCTTT; CDR3aa: CASIRGGNTEAFF; j_gene: TRBJ1-1; abundance: once; d_gene: .; v_gene: TRBV28
CDR3nt: TGTGCCAGCAGCATATGGACAGGGGAAGGCGAGCAGTACTTC; CDR3aa: CASSIWTGEGEQYF; j_gene: TRBJ2-7; abundance: .; d_gene: TRBD1; v_gene: TRBV9
CDR3nt: TGCGCCAGCAGCCAAGGAGCGGGGTTCTCCTACGAGCAGTACTTC; CDR3aa: CASSQGAGFSYEQYF; j_gene: TRBJ2-7; abundance: .; d_gene: TRBD2; v_gene: TRBV4-3
CDR3nt: TGTGCCAGCAGCGTAGAAGGGACTAGCGTTGCAGATACGCAGTATTTT; CDR3aa: CASSVEGTSVADTQYF; j_gene: TRBJ2-3; abundance: .; d_gene: TRBD2; v_gene: TRBV9
CDR3nt: TGTGCCAGCAGTTTACGAGGGAATATTATCGAGCAGTACTTC; CDR3aa: CASSLRGNIIEQYF; j_gene: TRBJ2-7; abundance: .; d_gene: .; v_gene: TRBV27
CDR3nt: TGCGCCAGCAGCTTGGTAGGGACTAGCGCTGAGACCCAGTACTTC; CDR3aa: CASSLVGTSAETQYF; j_gene: TRBJ2-5; abundance: .; d_gene: TRBD2; v_gene: TRBV5-1
CDR3nt: TGTGCCAGCAGCTTGGAACAGGGAAATTCACCCCTCCACTTT; CDR3aa: CASSLEQGNSPLHF; j_gene: TRBJ1-6; abundance: few; d_gene: .; v_gene: TRBV5-4
CDR3nt: TGTGCCAGCAGCTTGGTGGGTGGGACTAATGAAAAACTGTTTTTT; CDR3aa: CASSLVGGTNEKLFF; j_gene: TRBJ1-4; abundance: few; d_gene: .; v_gene: TRBV5-6